Listed here are 31 T cell receptor beta chains from one sample, sequenced in a study of regulatory T cells in long-lasting Graves disease. The time point here: persistent/refractory GD, antithyroid drugs over 5 years with positive TRAb. The TCR library was made from RNA that had been extracted from PBMCs in TRIzol. Researchers made TCR beta libraries by using iRepertoire HTBI primers and running Arm-PCR on CDR3 regions. TCRdb passed the multiplex PCR reads through MiXCR, listing each CDR3 protein once. The sample includes some 430,000 distinct CDR3 sequences, about 22% of them seen just once. The sequenced sample was peripheral blood mononuclear cells (PBMCs), obtained when the disease was refractory, from a patient treated with antithyroid drugs. These receptors came from a female donor with Graves disease.

This clonotype was found a few times. Its ends do not fully match the called genes, so a read error is possible. J is TRBJ2-4 and V is TRBV11-2; 8 bases match TRBD1. Germline assignment: CDR1 SGHAT and CDR2 FQNNGV. The CDR3 is 16 residues long. CDR3 in amino acids: CASSSLPGTGMGIEFF. The DNA for the CDR3 is TGTGCCAGCAGCTCCCTCCCTGGGACAGGAATGGGTATCGAGTTCTTC.

This clonotype has a handful of counts. The genes are TRBV7-9 and TRBJ1-5; D uncertain. The CDR3 spans 13 residues. CDR1 and CDR2 (germline): SEHNR, FQNEAQ (reference sequence). The germline V and J ends were trimmed by 1 base and 7 bases, with 8 bases remaining between them. The CDR3 protein is CASSLGMGQPQHF. In DNA, the CDR3 is TGTGCCAGCAGCTTAGGGATGGGGCAGCCCCAGCATTTT.

This clonotype was recorded a few times. This may stem from a read error, because a much larger clone lies one nucleotide away. CDR3: CASSLAAEYGHTF. DNA for the CDR3: TGTGCCAGCAGCTTAGCTGCGGAATATGGCCACACCTTC. The chain links TRBV7-6 to TRBJ1-2; D remains unclear. The germline V gene encodes CDR1 SGHVS and CDR2 FNYEAQ. This CDR3 has 13 residues.

This clonotype was seen repeatedly, ten times or more. V gene TRBV20-1 combines with J gene TRBJ2-5, with D perhaps given as TRBD1 or TRBD2 (6 bases each). Germline-derived CDR1 and CDR2 are DFQATT and SNEGSKA (reference sequence). This CDR3 has 15 residues. V was shortened by 0 bases and J by 2 bases, with 13 bases between the two germline ends. In DNA form, the CDR3 reads TGCAGTGCTAGAGATGGCACAGGGAGGCAAGAGACCCAGTACTTC. It is translated as CSARDGTGRQETQYF.

The V call is TRBV2, the J call TRBJ2-1; no reliable D call. CDR1 is SNHLY and CDR2 is FYNNEI in the germline V gene. This CDR3 comprises 14 residues. Trimming cost V 6 bases and J 0 bases, with 9 bases left between them. The CDR3 region is CASSQESSYNEQFF. CDR3 sequence (DNA): TGTGCCAGCAGCCAGGAGAGCTCCTACAATGAGCAGTTCTTC.

This sequence joins TRBV5-1 and TRBJ1-2; TRBD1 matches 9 bases. CDR3 length: 17 amino acids. Germline V gene data show CDR1 as SGHRS and CDR2 as YFSETQ. V gave up 1 base and J gave up 2 bases; unmatched junction bases: 9. The CDR3 DNA is TGCGCCAGCAGCTTGACAGGGGGCGCGGTGGTGAACTATGGCTACACCTTC. Protein: CASSLTGGAVVNYGYTF.

This clonotype was observed at least ten times. The chain is built from TRBV13 and TRBJ1-6; D is undetermined. This CDR3 is 13 amino acids long. V lost 1 base, J lost 9 bases, and 7 bases lay in between. Germline V gives CDR1 PRHDT, CDR2 FYEKMQ (reference sequence). The CDR3 loop is CASSLEVRSPLHF. DNA of the CDR3: TGTGCCAGCAGCTTAGAGGTTCGTTCACCCCTCCACTTT.

The sample holds many counts of this clonotype. J is TRBJ1-2 and V is TRBV6-1; no reliable D call. Between the trimmed V and J ends, which lost 7 bases and 7 bases, there was a span of 13 bases. This CDR3 contains 12 residues. CDR1 is MNHNS, CDR2 SASEGT, per germline. In nucleotides, the CDR3 is TGTGCCAGCACCAGCCCCCGGGGTGGCTACACCTTC. It yields the protein CASTSPRGGYTF.

The sample holds a few counts of this clonotype. The genes are TRBV29-1 and TRBJ1-2; 10 nucleotides line up with TRBD1. V trimming: 2 bases; J trimming: 8 bases; junction bases outside the gene matches: 5. Germline CDR1 reads SQVTM; CDR2 reads ANQGSEA. This CDR3 has 13 residues. In DNA, the CDR3 is TGCAGCGTTGAAAGGGACAGGGGTTCGGGCTACACCTTC. Encoded protein: CSVERDRGSGYTF.

The chain recombines TRBV20-1 with TRBJ1-2, with TRBD1 identical over 7 bases. Trimming removed 0 bases from V and 6 bases from J; junction bases left unmatched: 7. Per germline, CDR1 DFQATT and CDR2 SNEGSKA (reference sequence). This CDR3 region has 14 residues. The CDR3: CSAREVQGGDGYTF. CDR3 DNA: TGCAGTGCTAGAGAAGTCCAGGGGGGGGATGGCTACACCTTC.

V gene TRBV11-2 combines with J gene TRBJ2-7; 12 bases align to TRBD2. The CDR3 extends over 15 amino acids. CDR1 and CDR2 (germline): SGHAT, FQNNGV. Trimming removed 5 bases from V and 7 bases from J; junction bases left unmatched: 9. The CDR3 is CASSQTSGSRGEQYF. CDR3 nucleotides: TGTGCCAGCAGCCAGACTAGCGGGAGCCGCGGGGAGCAGTACTTC. Full variable domain (remainder filled in from reference TRBV11-2 and TRBJ2-7): EAGVAQSPRYKIIEKRQSVAFWCNPISGHATLYWYQQILGQGPKLLIQFQNNGVVDDSQLPKDRFSAERLKGVDSTLKIQPAKLEDSAVYLCASSQTSGSRGEQYFGPGTRLTVT.

This clonotype has ten or more counts. The CDR3 DNA follows: TGTGCCAGTAGTATCGGAGTAGACACTGAAGCTTTCTTT. Its translation is CASSIGVDTEAFF. The rearrangement links TRBV19 to TRBJ1-1, with D uncertain. From germline, CDR1 is LNHDA and CDR2 SQIVND (reference sequence). V gave up 3 bases and J gave up 3 bases, with 8 bases separating them. The CDR3 length is 13 residues.

The chain employs TRBV6-4 and TRBJ2-7; TRBD1 or TRBD2 may be the D gene (5 bases each). From germline, CDR1 is MRHNA and CDR2 SNTAGT. Trimming removed 3 bases from V and 2 bases from J, with 8 bases in between. CDR3 length: 13 amino acids. The CDR3 region is CASSEGETYEQYF. The CDR3, as DNA: TGTGCCAGCAGTGAGGGGGAAACCTACGAGCAGTACTTC.

This clonotype was seen more than once but under ten times. The V call is TRBV29-1, the J call TRBJ1-2; TRBD1 might be the D (5 bases). Germline V gene lookup returns CDR1 SQVTM and CDR2 ANQGSEA. The CDR3 covers 14 residues. Trimming pared 7 bases from V and 8 bases from J, leaving 23 bases between. CDR3 in amino acids: CSGIQGSMGSGYTF. For the CDR3, the DNA is TGCAGCGGTATCCAGGGCTCAATGGGGTCCGGCTACACCTTC.

In its sample, this clonotype was seen many times. The rearrangement links TRBV3-1 to TRBJ2-5; a possible D gene is TRBD1 (6 bases). V lost 1 base and J 1 base, leaving 7 bases between the germline ends. The CDR3 spans 14 residues. Germline lookup yields CDR1 LGHDT and CDR2 YNNKEL (reference sequence). CDR3 region: CASSQGTVQETQYF. CDR3 DNA sequence: TGTGCCAGCAGCCAAGGGACAGTCCAAGAGACCCAGTACTTC.

At least ten counts were recorded for this clonotype. V gene TRBV11-3 combines with J gene TRBJ2-2, with 9 bases that match TRBD2. With 3 bases clipped from V and 7 bases from J, the junction kept 6 bases outside the gene matches. Germline V gives CDR1 SGHNT, CDR2 YENEEA. The CDR3 loop spans 15 amino acids. CDR3 sequence reads: CASSFLSGSVGELFF. CDR3 DNA sequence: TGTGCCAGCAGCTTTCTTAGCGGGAGCGTCGGGGAGCTGTTTTTT.

This clonotype has at least ten counts. The rearrangement links TRBV20-1 to TRBJ2-7, with D uncertain. Trimming left V 3 bases short and J 6 bases short, with 9 bases between. The CDR3 consists of 11 residues. CDR1 is DFQATT, CDR2 SNEGSKA, per germline (reference sequence). This CDR3 is CSARSQTEQYF. CDR3 coding DNA: TGCAGTGCTAGGTCCCAGACCGAGCAGTACTTC.

This clonotype showed up many times. This sequence joins TRBV6-5 and TRBJ1-6; D remains unclear. V was shortened by 0 bases and J by 6 bases, with 18 bases between the two germline ends. Germline lookup yields CDR1 MNHEY and CDR2 SVGAGI. This CDR3 is 18 amino acids long. CDR3 in DNA: TGTGCCAGCAGTTACTCAGCCCCCCGCCCAGGACCTAATTCACCCCTCCACTTT. It codes for CASSYSAPRPGPNSPLHF.

There are many counts of this clonotype. The chain recombines TRBV24-1 with TRBJ2-5; D is ambiguous. The ends were cut back, 5 bases at V and 5 bases at J, with 11 bases in the middle. There are 13 residues in the CDR3. Per the germline V gene, CDR1 is KGHDR and CDR2 is SFDVKD. The CDR3, as DNA: TGTGCCACCAGTGCATTGTCGGAGGAGACCCAGTACTTC. Amino acid sequence: CATSALSEETQYF.

This clonotype was seen a few times. The chain joins TRBV29-1 to TRBJ2-5; D is possibly TRBD1 (6 bases). The CDR3 runs to 12 residues. Trimming left V 5 bases short and J 3 bases short, with 10 bases between. Germline CDR1 reads SQVTM; CDR2 reads ANQGSEA. As DNA, the CDR3 is TGCAGCGTTTATAAGGGGGAAGAGACCCAGTACTTC. Translated: CSVYKGEETQYF. Looking up the rest from reference TRBV29-1 and TRBJ2-5 gives the full variable domain: SAVISQKPSRDICQRGTSLTIQCQVDSQVTMMFWYRQQPGQSLTLIATANQGSEATYESGFVIDKFPISRPNLTFSTLTVSNMSPEDSSIYLCSVYKGEETQYFGPGTRLLVL.

The gene calls are TRBV6-2 or TRBV6-3 and TRBJ2-3, with 8 bases lining up with TRBD2. The CDR3 contains 16 residues. Germline V lookup: CDR1 MNHEY, CDR2 SVGEGT. V was pared by 2 bases and J by 5 bases, with 9 bases of the junction left unmatched. The CDR3: CASSYRPGGVKDTQYF. The CDR3 nucleotides are TGTGCCAGCAGTTACAGGCCGGGAGGGGTTAAAGATACGCAGTATTTT.

This clonotype has at least ten counts. The DNA of the CDR3 is TGTGCCAGCAGTTACGCCAGGCTTAACACTGAAGCTTTCTTT. This gives the protein CASSYARLNTEAFF. The gene calls are TRBV6-2 or TRBV6-3 and TRBJ1-1; D unclear. Germline assignment: CDR1 MNHEY and CDR2 SVGEGT. The CDR3 length is 14 residues. Between the trimmed V and J ends, which lost 2 bases and 2 bases, there was a span of 9 bases.

This clonotype turned up a few times. The chain combines TRBV4-2 with TRBJ2-7; 9 bases fit TRBD2. This CDR3 spans 15 amino acids. Germline CDR1 LGHNA, CDR2 YNFKEQ. With 4 bases clipped from V and 2 bases from J, the junction kept 6 bases outside the gene matches. CDR3 in DNA: TGTGCCAGCAGCCGAGAGCGGGAGGACCCCTACGAGCAGTACTTC. This gives the protein CASSREREDPYEQYF.

The V call is TRBV30, the J call TRBJ1-1; weak D call: TRBD1 (5 bases). The CDR3 runs 13 residues. V was trimmed by 3 bases and J by 5 bases, leaving 13 bases between them. Germline V gene lookup returns CDR1 GTSNPN and CDR2 SVGIG (reference sequence). Here the CDR3 DNA reads TGTGCCTGGAGAGGGCGCGGGGGTACTGAAGCTTTCTTT. Protein: CAWRGRGGTEAFF.

The rearrangement links TRBV19 to TRBJ2-7, with TRBD2 as a possible D gene (6 bases). With 4 bases removed from V and 1 base from J, the gap between germline ends came to 11 bases. Per the germline V gene, CDR1 is LNHDA and CDR2 is SQIVND (reference sequence). The CDR3 sequence is 14 residues long. CDR3 in DNA: TGTGCCAGTAGTAGGTTTGGGGGGTCCTACGAGCAGTACTTC. It translates to CASSRFGGSYEQYF.

This clonotype was seen repeatedly, ten times or more. This sequence joins TRBV3-1 and TRBJ1-4; D possibly corresponds to TRBD1 (6 bases). V lost 6 bases and J lost 3, with 11 bases in between. Germline assignment: CDR1 LGHDT and CDR2 YNNKEL (reference sequence). The length of the CDR3 is 14 residues. The CDR3 region has the DNA TGTGCCAGCAGAAGAGACAGGTCTAATGAAAAACTGTTTTTT. This encodes CASRRDRSNEKLFF.

CDR3 bases: TGCGCCAGCAGCACCGAGGGACTCCGCGGGAAAACCCAGTACTTC. Its translation is CASSTEGLRGKTQYF. This chain uses TRBV5-1 with TRBJ2-5; weak D call: TRBD2 (6 bases). The CDR3 contains 15 residues. Trimming removed 4 bases at V and 8 bases at J, with 21 bases between. Germline V gives CDR1 SGHRS, CDR2 YFSETQ.

This clonotype was counted ten times or more. V and J are TRBV28 and TRBJ1-4; D remains ambiguous. V lost 5 bases to trimming and J lost 8 bases, with 9 bases between them. The CDR3 contains 12 residues. Germline loops: CDR1 MDHEN, CDR2 SYDVKM. The CDR3 loop is CASSKVVEKLFF. In DNA form, the CDR3 reads TGTGCCAGCAGTAAGGTAGTCGAAAAACTGTTTTTT.

This sequence joins TRBV13 and TRBJ2-2; D possibly corresponds to TRBD2 (5 bases). This CDR3 region has 18 residues. The V gene's germline CDR1 is PRHDT and CDR2 FYEKMQ (reference sequence). V lost 5 bases to trimming and J lost 2 bases, with 21 bases between them. The CDR3 here is CASSTIGLFKANTGELFF. The DNA of the CDR3 is TGTGCCAGCAGCACGATAGGACTTTTCAAAGCCAACACCGGGGAGCTGTTTTTT. The whole variable domain, remainder taken from reference TRBV13 and TRBJ2-2, is AAGVIQSPRHLIKEKRETATLKCYPIPRHDTVYWYQQGPGQDPQFLISFYEKMQSDKGSIPDRFSAQQFSDYHSELNMSSLELGDSALYFCASSTIGLFKANTGELFFGEGSRLTVL.

This clonotype has more than one count but fewer than ten. This chain connects TRBV12-3 or TRBV12-4 to TRBJ2-2; D remains unclear. This CDR3 spans 15 amino acids. Trimming removed 0 bases at V and 1 base at J, with 6 bases between. The CDR3 region is CASSLARQNTGELFF. CDR3 sequence (DNA): TGTGCCAGCAGTTTAGCGAGGCAGAACACCGGGGAGCTGTTTTTT.

This sequence joins TRBV30 and TRBJ1-1; a possible D gene is TRBD1 (6 bases). CDR3 length: 15 residues. CDR1 is GTSNPN, CDR2 SVGIG, per germline (reference sequence). Trimming took 3 bases from V and 7 from J, leaving 21 bases between them. Written as DNA, the CDR3 is TGTGCCTGGAGACCCCCAGACAGGCCTAGAGATGAAGCTTTCTTT. Amino acid sequence: CAWRPPDRPRDEAFF.